Sequencing of this T cell receptor (beta chain) was carried out in a study of CD8 T cells in Susac syndrome. The authors reverse transcribed 0.5 to 1 ug RNA with random hexamers. MiXCR, applied by TCRdb to the immunoSEQ multiplex PCR reads, yields one record per CDR3 protein. Here the sample spans roughly 400,000 distinct CDR3 sequences, more than 80% being singletons. The CDR3 has 17 amino acids. With V trimmed by 0 bases and J by 5 bases, 10 bases remained unmatched. The germline CDR1 and CDR2 sequences are WNHNN and SYGVQD (reference sequence). The sample consisted of CD8+ T cells from PBMCs. The receptor's source is a human donor with multiple sclerosis. V gene TRBV10-1 combines with J gene TRBJ2-5; TRBD2 matches 9 bases. Here the CDR3 DNA reads TGCGCCAGCAGTGAGTCGATTAGCGGGGGACCAAAGGAGACCCAGTACTTC. Protein product: CASSESISGGPKETQYF.